This TCR beta chain derives from a study of blood T cell repertoires in COVID-19. In the study overall: PBMCs, B-cell-depleted T cells, or T cells provided the cDNA or gDNA that made up the material.

The J segment lost 2 bases and the V segment lost 9 bases, leaving 3 bases of the junction unmatched. CDR1 is ENHRY and CDR2 is SYGVKD in the germline V gene. The CDR3 extends over 12 amino acids. TCRdb's copy holds only in-frame clones and misses some; the assay was immunoSEQ multiplex PCR. The sample contains about 200,000 clones, approximately 87% of which appear only once. Sequences were obtained from peripheral blood. V usage is TRBV10-3 and J usage is TRBJ2-5; 7 nucleotides align to TRBD1. This clonotype originated in a man in his sixties who had recovered from COVID-19. CDR3 DNA: TGTGCCATAGGGGACAGTCAAGAGACCCAGTACTTC. This gives the protein CAIGDSQETQYF.